The source of this T cell receptor (beta chain) is a study of CD8 T cells in Susac syndrome. The authors carried out high-throughput sequencing of TCR beta. They applied it to CD8+ and CD4+ T cells obtained from blood. Stable or active relapsing-remitting multiple sclerosis, untreated and meeting revised McDonald criteria, defined the controls. Bulk CD8+ and CD4+ cells came from magnetic negative isolation; CD8+ TEMRA by FACS. An amount of RNA that ranged from roughly 0.5 to 1 ug was reverse transcribed with random hexamers. The immunoSEQ assay covered 54 Vbeta and 13 Jbeta segments for CDR3. A single record per CDR3 protein comes from TCRdb applying MiXCR to the immunoSEQ multiplex PCR reads. The table records about 440,000 distinct CDR3 sequences, around 83% of them present only once. From germline, CDR1 is SGDLS and CDR2 YYNGEE. This CDR3 has 15 amino acids. V gave up 0 bases and J gave up 5 bases; unmatched junction bases: 6.

This sequence joins TRBV9 and TRBJ2-5; 8 bases are shared with TRBD1. Sequencing used CD8+ T cells from PBMCs. This TCR came from a human donor with multiple sclerosis. CDR3 amino acids: CASSVELTGEETQYF. DNA for the CDR3: TGTGCCAGCAGCGTAGAGTTGACAGGGGAGGAGACCCAGTACTTC.